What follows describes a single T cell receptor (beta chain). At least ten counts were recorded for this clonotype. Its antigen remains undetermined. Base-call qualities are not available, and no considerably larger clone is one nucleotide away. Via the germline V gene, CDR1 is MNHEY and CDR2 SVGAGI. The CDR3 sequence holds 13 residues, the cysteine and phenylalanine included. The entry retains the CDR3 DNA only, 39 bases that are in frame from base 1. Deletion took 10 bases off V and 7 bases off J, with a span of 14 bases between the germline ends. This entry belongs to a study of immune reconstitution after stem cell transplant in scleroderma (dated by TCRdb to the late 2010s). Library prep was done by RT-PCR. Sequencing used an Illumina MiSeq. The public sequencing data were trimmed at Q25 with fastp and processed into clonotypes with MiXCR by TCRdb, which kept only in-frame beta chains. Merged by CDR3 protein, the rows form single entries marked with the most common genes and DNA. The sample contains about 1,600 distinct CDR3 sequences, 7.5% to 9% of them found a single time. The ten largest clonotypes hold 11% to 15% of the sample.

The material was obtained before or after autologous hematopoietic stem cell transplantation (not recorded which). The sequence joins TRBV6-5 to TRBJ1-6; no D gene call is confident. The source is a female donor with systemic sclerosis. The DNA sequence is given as TGTGCCACCTCCTCCAGTCAGAATTCACCCCTCCACTTT. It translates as CATSSSQNSPLHF.